The sequence of this TCR beta chain was determined in a study of graft-versus-host responses after intestinal transplantation. Study results and caveats: Within allografts, high graft-versus-host to host-versus-graft clonal ratios were seen among patients with graft-donor T cell macrochimerism.

As regards this clone: What it binds is not known.

Trimming took 4 bases from V and 4 from J, leaving 11 bases between them. The CDR3 sequence is 14 residues long. In germline, CDR1 is SNHLY, CDR2 FYNNEI. Sequencing was performed with immunoSEQ multiplex PCR; in TCRdb, only in-frame clones are kept and a portion is missing. Counted here are more than 9,000 clones, nearly 95% occurring once; the ten biggest clones make up over 4%. This sequence originates from a human patient who received an intestinal transplant, so some T cells may come from the graft donor. The gene calls are TRBV2 and TRBJ2-1; D gene uncertain. The source material was PBMCs, sampled approximately 68 days after transplant. This chain's CDR3 is CASSVLGSYNEQFF. CDR3 nucleotide sequence: TGTGCCAGCAGTGTTTTAGGATCTTACAATGAGCAGTTCTTC.